The T cell receptor beta chain described here comes from a study of shared clonotypes between healthy human individuals. Comments on this clone: Its specificity is not known.

General study findings and limits: The study found 4.5% to 6% of naive CD4 clonotypes shared across a handful of donors. Estimated richness was generally greater in naive than memory subsets. Unshared clonotypes carried lower generation probabilities than those common to all four donors.

The V gene lost 2 bases and the J gene lost 7 bases, with 9 bases spanning the gap. CDR1 and CDR2 (germline): DFQATT, SNEGSKA (reference sequence). CDR3 length: 11 amino acids. Splitting of CD4+ cells produced CD45RA+ naive and CD45RA-negative memory subsets. Sequenced by immunoSEQ multiplex PCR; TCRdb stores in-frame clones only, minus some. The sample consists of over a million clones, roughly 70% of them appearing once. The sequenced material came from memory CD4+ T cells sorted from blood. Noted subset: CD45RA-negative fraction. This receptor was identified in a man aged 18 to 30 in good health. The rearrangement links TRBV20-1 to TRBJ2-7; D unclear. This CDR3 is CSARSRREQYF. CDR3 in DNA: TGCAGTGCTAGATCTAGAAGGGAGCAGTACTTC.